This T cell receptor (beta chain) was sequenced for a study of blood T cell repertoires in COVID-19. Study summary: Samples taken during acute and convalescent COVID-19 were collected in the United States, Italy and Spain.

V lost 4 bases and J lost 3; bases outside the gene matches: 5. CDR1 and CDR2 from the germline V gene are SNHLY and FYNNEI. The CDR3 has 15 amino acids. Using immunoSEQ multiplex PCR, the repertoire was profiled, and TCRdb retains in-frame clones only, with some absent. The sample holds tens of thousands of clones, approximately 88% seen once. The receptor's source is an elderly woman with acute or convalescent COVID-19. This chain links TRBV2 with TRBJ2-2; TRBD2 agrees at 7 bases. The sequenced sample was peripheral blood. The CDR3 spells CASSARTRYTGELFF. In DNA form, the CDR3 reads TGTGCCAGCAGTGCCAGGACTAGATACACCGGGGAGCTGTTTTTT.